This T cell receptor (beta chain) was recovered during a study of metastatic and nonmetastatic thyroid tumors. Study background: Repertoires were compared across blood and tumor or nodule tissue from malignant and benign thyroid patients. Study-wide results and limits: Reports indicated that malignant thyroid tumors showed significantly higher TCR beta diversity than benign nodules did, in blood and tumor.

Trimming cost V 5 bases and J 8 bases; bases outside gene matches: 10. The CDR3 loop spans 15 amino acids. Per the germline V gene, CDR1 is MDHEN and CDR2 is SYDVKM. This clone has a handful of counts. As yet, its antigen is unknown. Per the original methods: Building a distant-metastasis classifier for papillary thyroid cancer drew on CDR3 differences across clinicopathological groups. TCRdb re-processed the PCR reads through MiXCR. It is TCRdb's table, rather than the study itself, that gives the V and J calls and clone size. In the table there are 30,000 to 40,000 clones, 35% to 45% of which are singletons. The entire patient cohort was treatment-naive prior to thyroid surgery.

The sequenced material came from tumor tissue. The chain is built from TRBV28 and TRBJ2-2; 8 bases agree with TRBD2. The TCR sequence derives from a female donor with papillary thyroid cancer or a benign thyroid nodule (not recorded which). Some clones in this sample may be carry-over from other donors' samples. The DNA of the CDR3 is TGTGCCAGCAGTCCCTTAGCGGGGCTCAGGGGGGAGCTGTTTTTT. This gives the protein CASSPLAGLRGELFF.